The clone carrying this T cell receptor (beta chain) has only one observation. The target antigen is unknown. Measured with immunoSEQ multiplex PCR; TCRdb has only the in-frame clones, and not every one. The sample lists around 130,000 clones, 93% occurring once. V lost 0 bases and J 0 bases, leaving 6 bases between the germline ends. The length of the CDR3 is 15 residues. Per germline, CDR1 LGHNA and CDR2 YNFKEQ. These data come from a study of T cell responses to AZD1222 COVID-19 vaccine. Study results and limitations: Repertoires in all cases were sampled only once the peak T cell response had passed. Per reports, nearly half of all spike-specific TCRs target regions that are unmutated in variants.

This clonotype originated in an adult in good health. Sequencing used peripheral blood, obtained on day 0 of AZD1222 vaccination. V usage is TRBV4-2 and J usage is TRBJ1-5; D not resolved. The chain's CDR3 is CASSQEPNSNQPQHF. In nucleotides, the CDR3 is TGTGCCAGCAGCCAAGAACCCAATAGCAATCAGCCCCAGCATTTT.